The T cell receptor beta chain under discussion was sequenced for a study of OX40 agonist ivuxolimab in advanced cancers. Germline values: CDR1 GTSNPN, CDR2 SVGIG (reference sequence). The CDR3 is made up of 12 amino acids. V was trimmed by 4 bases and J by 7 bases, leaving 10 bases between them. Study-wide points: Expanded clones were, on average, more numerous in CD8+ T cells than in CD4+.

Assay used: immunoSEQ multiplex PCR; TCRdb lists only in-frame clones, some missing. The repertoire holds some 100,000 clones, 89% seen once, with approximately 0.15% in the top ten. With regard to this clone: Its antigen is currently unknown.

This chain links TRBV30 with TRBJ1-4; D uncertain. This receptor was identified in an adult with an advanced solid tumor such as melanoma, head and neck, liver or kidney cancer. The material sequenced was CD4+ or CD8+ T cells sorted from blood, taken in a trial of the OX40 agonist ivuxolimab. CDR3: CAWNGRGEKLFF. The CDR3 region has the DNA TGTGCCTGGAACGGGCGGGGTGAAAAACTGTTTTTT.